This T cell receptor beta chain was sequenced in a study of blood T cells in healthy people across ages. Study-wide results and caveats: Strong correlation was found linking TCR beta diversity to naive T cell percentage.

The authors ran a second PCR of roughly 6 to 12 cycles using a sample-barcoded 5' primer and a J-beta primer mix. Per-sample output comprised a minimum of 2.5 million paired-end reads containing CDR3. A single record per CDR3 protein comes from TCRdb applying MiXCR to the 5' RACE reads. The data hold 550,000 to 700,000 distinct CDR3 sequences, with 27% observed a single time. A word on this clonotype: Its antigen remains unknown.

Sequenced material: blood. This receptor was obtained from a woman aged 70-85 years in good health.

The CDR3 is CASSLGLAGNEQFF. The CDR3 nucleotides read TGTGCCAGCAGCTTAGGGCTAGCCGGCAATGAGCAGTTCTTC. The chain links TRBV7-3 to TRBJ2-5; a possible D gene is TRBD2 (5 bases). The last part of the DNA fits TRBJ2-1 better; the J call may be wrong. CDR3 size: 14 residues. CDR1 is SGHTA, CDR2 FQGTGA, per germline.